One T cell receptor (beta chain) is described in this entry. Its target is not known. V lost 1 base, J lost 9 bases, and 7 bases lay in between. The CDR3 consists of 12 residues. This record comes from a study of blood T cells in healthy people across ages. Study observations and caveats: Relative to aged donors, long-lived donors carried more naive CD4+ cells and displayed higher diversity.

PCR was performed a second time for roughly 7 to 11 cycles using a sample-barcoded 5' primer and a J-beta primer mix. TCRdb re-analysed the 5' RACE reads in MiXCR, keeping a single row per CDR3 protein. Here the sample spans around 870,000 distinct CDR3 sequences, around 30% being singletons. This sequence joins TRBV12-3 or TRBV12-4 and TRBJ1-5; D is undetermined. Sequenced input: blood. The clonotype was recovered from an elderly woman in good health. The CDR3 loop reads CASSLGPGPQHF. The CDR3 nucleotides are TGTGCCAGCAGTTTAGGTCCAGGGCCCCAGCATTTT.